This T cell receptor beta chain was captured by sequencing in a study of T cells expressing NK-cell markers. Study outcomes and limitations: Expanded clones of NKG2C+ T cells had an unclear HCMV specificity. In 5 or 6 donors, dominant CD3+CD56+NKG2C+ clonotypes ranked among the top 10 CD8+ clonotypes.

Germline-derived CDR1 and CDR2 are SGHTA and FQGNSA. The CDR3 is made up of 15 amino acids. Scientists made TCR beta cDNA using 5'RACE template switching with UMIs. One entry per CDR3 protein, without DNA, is what TCRdb gives after re-calling the 5' RACE reads. The repertoire table contains 200,000 to 300,000 distinct CDR3 sequences. With respect to this clonotype: What it binds is not known.

Sequenced: blood T cells: a sorted CD56 or NKG2C T cell subset, CD4+ or CD8+ T cells, or bulk PBMC T cells (not recorded which). This clonotype was sampled from a young man in good health. V is TRBV7-2 and J is TRBJ2-7; TCRdb selects TRBD2, and the lack of DNA leaves this call unchecked. The CDR3 is CASSLTSSSFLGQYF.